The 18 T cell receptor beta chains below were found in one sample sequenced in a study of blood T cell repertoires in COVID-19. Sequencing was performed with immunoSEQ multiplex PCR; in TCRdb, only in-frame clones are kept and a portion is missing. The sample lists approximately 330,000 clones; 87% were seen once. Sequencing was carried out using peripheral blood. The source of these receptors is a man under 40 with COVID-19, enrolled during active disease.

The chain carries TRBV29-1 and TRBJ2-5, with D unclear. Germline V CDR1 and CDR2: SQVTM, ANQGSEA. Trimming cost V 1 base and J 5 bases, with 20 bases left between them. CDR3 length: 16 residues. This CDR3 reads CSVEVADRLPRETQYF. The CDR3 nucleotides are TGCAGCGTTGAAGTCGCAGACCGACTCCCTCGGGAGACCCAGTACTTC.

Note on this clone: Within the sample, other DNA sequences also encode this same CDR3. The rearrangement uses TRBV27 and TRBJ1-1; D is ambiguous. Germline loops: CDR1 MNHEY, CDR2 SMNVEV (reference sequence). CDR3 length equals 15 residues. The germline V and J ends were trimmed by 3 bases and 1 base, with 12 bases remaining between them. The CDR3 is CASSFKRRGNTEAFF. DNA of the CDR3: TGTGCCAGCAGTTTCAAAAGGCGGGGGAACACTGAAGCTTTCTTT.

This chain uses TRBV6-6 with TRBJ2-7; the D gene is possibly TRBD1 (7 bases). This CDR3 comprises 16 residues. Trimming took off 6 bases at V and 2 bases at J, with 20 bases between the two ends. Germline V gene data show CDR1 as MNHNY and CDR2 as SVGAGI (reference sequence). The CDR3 reads CASSGQAEGRPYEQYF. The CDR3 DNA sequence: TGTGCCAGCAGCGGACAGGCGGAGGGGCGCCCCTACGAGCAGTACTTC.

The chain links TRBV20-1 to TRBJ1-2; D is undetermined. This CDR3 is built from 10 residues. Germline CDR1 DFQATT, CDR2 SNEGSKA (reference sequence). Trimming pared 3 bases from V and 6 bases from J, leaving 5 bases between. CDR3 region: CSARADGYTF. CDR3 nucleotides: TGCAGTGCTAGGGCGGATGGCTACACCTTC.

V and J are TRBV6-5 and TRBJ2-3; D is perhaps TRBD1 (6 bases). V was clipped by 4 bases and J by 3 bases, with 14 bases between them. Germline loops: CDR1 MNHEY, CDR2 SVGAGI. The CDR3 is made up of 15 amino acids. The CDR3 region has the DNA TGTGCCAGCAGTTTAACAGGGCCCCAAACAGATACGCAGTATTTT. The encoded protein is CASSLTGPQTDTQYF.

The gene calls are TRBV19 and TRBJ1-1, with 9 bases aligning to TRBD1. After removal of 6 bases from V and 5 bases from J, the junction contained 7 bases not matched to a gene. This CDR3 is built from 14 residues. Germline CDR1 reads LNHDA; CDR2 reads SQIVND (reference sequence). This CDR3 is CASRLTGGGTEAFF. The CDR3 region has the DNA TGTGCCAGTAGGCTAACAGGGGGCGGAACTGAAGCTTTCTTT.

This chain joins TRBV5-6 and TRBJ2-5; 8 nucleotides match TRBD1. Germline values: CDR1 SGHDT, CDR2 YYEEEE. This CDR3 has 14 residues. V shed 3 bases and J 5 bases; nucleotides not matched to a gene: 6. The CDR3: CASSSTGAQETQYF. The CDR3, as DNA: TGTGCCAGCAGCTCGACAGGGGCTCAGGAGACCCAGTACTTC.

This chain joins TRBV6-5 and TRBJ2-7; 9 bases line up with TRBD1. Unmatched junction bases numbered 2, after V lost 4 bases and J lost 4 bases. The CDR3 is made up of 13 amino acids. Germline V lookup: CDR1 MNHEY, CDR2 SVGAGI. Here the CDR3 reads CASSWTGAYEQYF. CDR3 DNA sequence: TGTGCCAGCAGTTGGACAGGGGCTTACGAGCAGTACTTC.

V is TRBV10-3 and J is TRBJ2-3, with 9 positions matching TRBD2. After removal of 0 bases from V and 1 base from J, the junction contained 5 bases not matched to a gene. Germline V gene sequence: CDR1 ENHRY, CDR2 SYGVKD. This CDR3 region has 17 residues. The CDR3 sequence: CAISESRAGGGTDTQYF. CDR3 nucleotide sequence: TGTGCCATCAGTGAGTCGAGAGCGGGGGGTGGCACAGATACGCAGTATTTT.

This clone was counted between two and nine times. V and J are TRBV19 and TRBJ1-5, with D uncertain. The CDR3 totals 10 residues. V was cut by 10 bases and J by 9 bases, with 10 bases left in between. The germline V gene has CDR1 LNHDA and CDR2 SQIVND (reference sequence). The CDR3 region is CATGWGPQHF. CDR3 bases: TGTGCCACGGGATGGGGGCCCCAGCATTTT.

This chain uses TRBV28 with TRBJ1-2; 9 bases fit TRBD1. Per germline, CDR1 MDHEN and CDR2 SYDVKM. The CDR3 has 17 amino acids. J gave up 0 bases and V 2 bases, and 7 bases lay outside the gene matches. This chain's CDR3 is CASSLGQGSIANYGYTF. CDR3 DNA sequence: TGTGCCAGCAGTTTAGGACAGGGGAGCATAGCTAACTATGGCTACACCTTC.

The chain recombines TRBV15 with TRBJ2-7, with 9 positions matching TRBD2. The length of the CDR3 is 13 residues. Germline CDR1 reads LNHNV; CDR2 reads YYDKDF (reference sequence). Trimming cost V 1 base and J 5 bases; bases outside gene matches: 0. As DNA, the CDR3 is TGTGCCACCAGCAGAGGACTAGCGGACGAGCAGTACTTC. Encoded protein: CATSRGLADEQYF.

This chain's CDR3 is CASGLVSRQGGSSGTGELFF. CDR3 nucleotides: TGTGCTAGTGGTTTGGTAAGTAGACAGGGGGGGTCGTCTGGCACCGGGGAGCTGTTTTTT. The rearrangement links TRBV12-5 to TRBJ2-2, with TRBD1 matching over 9 bases. V lost 0 bases to trimming and J lost 4 bases; unmatched junction nucleotides: 15. Germline values: CDR1 LGHNT, CDR2 FRNRAP. There are 20 residues in the CDR3.

This clone was recorded a few times. J is TRBJ2-1 and V is TRBV18, with D perhaps TRBD1 (5 bases). The CDR3 is 14 residues long. CDR1 and CDR2 (germline): KGHSH, LQKENI. With 2 bases removed from V and 4 bases from J, the gap between germline ends came to 9 bases. The DNA of the CDR3 is TGTGCCAGCTCACCATCTACAGGATACAATGAGCAGTTCTTC. Translating it yields CASSPSTGYNEQFF.

This sequence joins TRBV9 and TRBJ2-5, with TRBD2 identical over 8 bases. This CDR3 is 16 amino acids long. Losses at the gene ends were 0 bases for V and 5 bases for J; bases not matched to a gene: 9. Germline CDR1 reads SGDLS; CDR2 reads YYNGEE. The CDR3 nucleotides read TGTGCCAGCAGCGTAGCTAGGGGACTAGGTTTGGAGACCCAGTACTTC. It specifies CASSVARGLGLETQYF.

The chain joins TRBV7-8 to TRBJ1-1; 10 nucleotides line up with TRBD1. This CDR3 comprises 12 residues. Trimming cost V 5 bases and J 7 bases; bases outside gene matches: 1. The germline V gene encodes CDR1 SGHVS and CDR2 FQNEAQ. CDR3 protein: CASSGQGDEAFF. The CDR3 bases are TGTGCCAGCAGCGGACAGGGGGATGAAGCTTTCTTT.

The chain is built from TRBV28 and TRBJ2-7; 7 nucleotides match TRBD1. The CDR3 contains 18 residues. Germline CDR1 is MDHEN and CDR2 is SYDVKM. V trimming: 6 bases; J trimming: 4 bases; junction bases outside the gene matches: 21. Written as DNA, the CDR3 is TGTGCCAGCAGCTCCCCAAGACCAATTACAGGGGCGCGTTACGAGCAGTACTTC. Residues: CASSSPRPITGARYEQYF.

This clone was seen a single time. CDR3 loop: CASSVDTTGIFNEQFF. CDR3 coding DNA: TGTGCCAGCAGCGTAGATACGACAGGAATCTTCAATGAGCAGTTCTTC. The chain combines TRBV9 with TRBJ2-1; TRBD1 is a possible D gene (6 bases). The CDR3 runs 16 residues. V gave up 0 bases and J gave up 6 bases, with 16 bases separating them. Germline CDR1 SGDLS, CDR2 YYNGEE.